The TCR beta chain under discussion was sequenced for a study of blood T cell repertoires in COVID-19. As for the study in general: Italy, Spain and the United States were the sources of the convalescent and acute COVID-19 samples. PBMCs, B-cell-depleted T cells, or T cells provided the cDNA or gDNA that made up the material.

Authors' methods: For nucleated cells, counts were estimated from reference gene primer amplification. Repertoires were generated with immunoSEQ multiplex PCR, while TCRdb's copy carries only in-frame clones and drops some. V and J calls and clone size follow that table, whereas D and trimming were derived from the DNA. Of some 150,000 clones in the sample, more than 75% were seen once. This clone was seen only once. Germline and junction disagree at one end, which may indicate a read error. Self-reported history from a screening survey and questionnaire set each donor's cohort. This CDR3 spans 15 amino acids. In germline, CDR1 is SQVTM, CDR2 ANQGSEA.

Sequenced sample: PBMCs or T cells enriched from blood (not recorded which). This receptor was identified in a woman between 50 and 59 years old who had recovered from COVID-19. The gene calls are TRBV29-1 and TRBJ1-1; 9 nucleotides match TRBD1. This CDR3 is CGVAPTGGGDTEAFF. In nucleotides, the CDR3 is TGCGGCGTCGCCCCGACAGGGGGAGGGGACACTGAAGCTTTCTTT.